This is a list of T cell receptor beta chains from one sample in a study of T-cell memory formation after mild COVID-19. TCRdb reprocessed the 5' RACE reads via MiXCR and lists one record per CDR3 protein. Counted here are 45,000 to 50,000 distinct CDR3 sequences, approximately 6.6% occurring once; the ten biggest clones make up more than 1.2%. The specimen was PBMCs or a T cell subset sorted from them (not recorded which). These receptors originate from a man aged 18 to 29 who had mild COVID-19 (a few samples of this study predate the infection). Cell type and time point are not known. Both conserved end residues are part of each CDR3. The D gene is left open where the match is weak. The listing skips clone size in some rows; elsewhere it reads once, few, many or a size class.

>.|TRBV12-3/TRBV12-4|.|TRBJ1-1
CASTFYGNTEAFF
TGTGCCAGCACTTTCTATGGCAACACTGAAGCTTTCTTT
>many|TRBV12-3/TRBV12-4|.|TRBJ2-7
CASSFFYEQYF
TGTGCCAGCAGTTTTTTCTACGAGCAGTACTTC
>.|TRBV5-1|TRBD2|TRBJ2-5
CASSFRSGGLETQYF
TGCGCCAGCAGCTTTAGGAGCGGGGGGTTAGAGACCCAGTACTTC
>few|TRBV7-2|TRBD1|TRBJ1-2
CASTQGSRGYTF
TGTGCCAGCACACAGGGGAGCAGGGGCTACACCTTC
>.|TRBV9|TRBD1|TRBJ1-6
CASSVAPGGLNSPLHF
TGTGCCAGCAGCGTAGCTCCAGGGGGGCTCAATTCACCCCTCCACTTT
>few|TRBV7-2|.|TRBJ2-6
CASSSYRVGANVLTF
TGTGCCAGCAGCTCCTACAGGGTTGGGGCCAACGTCCTGACTTTC
>few|TRBV6-1|.|TRBJ2-5
CASSAGARETQYF
TGTGCCAGCAGTGCAGGGGCAAGGGAGACCCAGTACTTC
>few|TRBV20-1|.|TRBJ1-1
CSARWERGMNTEAFF
TGCAGTGCTAGATGGGAGAGGGGCATGAACACTGAAGCTTTCTTT
>few|TRBV6-2/TRBV6-3|TRBD1|TRBJ2-1
CASSFSTPGTDNEQFF
TGTGCCAGCAGTTTTTCTACCCCCGGGACAGACAATGAGCAGTTCTTC
>few|TRBV7-9|.|TRBJ2-5
CASSFWAIQETQYF
TGTGCCAGCAGCTTTTGGGCGATCCAAGAGACCCAGTACTTC
>many|TRBV7-9|.|TRBJ2-4
CASSFSDIQYF
TGTGCCAGCAGCTTTTCGGACATTCAGTACTTC
>many|TRBV7-8|TRBD1|TRBJ2-2
CASSEQGASAGELFF
TGTGCCAGCAGCGAGCAGGGGGCAAGCGCCGGGGAGCTGTTTTTT
>many|TRBV7-8|TRBD2|TRBJ2-3
CASSSGLVPGDTQYF
TGTGCCAGCAGCTCCGGACTAGTACCGGGGGATACGCAGTATTTT
>few|TRBV12-3/TRBV12-4|.|TRBJ1-6
CASSPGVGSNDSPLHF
TGTGCCAGCAGTCCCGGAGTGGGTAGTAACGATTCACCCCTCCACTTT
>.|TRBV5-1|.|TRBJ2-5
CASSPGGAWETQYF
TGCGCCAGCAGCCCGGGCGGGGCTTGGGAGACCCAGTACTTC
>many|TRBV7-8|TRBD2|TRBJ2-1
CASRVAGGDEQFF
TGTGCCAGCAGGGTAGCGGGGGGCGATGAGCAGTTCTTC
>.|TRBV4-2|.|TRBJ1-2
CASSQAQGTYGYTF
TGTGCCAGCAGCCAAGCTCAGGGAACCTATGGCTACACCTTC
>few|TRBV18|TRBD2|TRBJ2-1
CASSPWGSVAGVLGLSEQFF
TGTGCCAGCTCACCTTGGGGATCCGTGGCGGGGGTGCTGGGATTGAGTGAGCAGTTCTTC